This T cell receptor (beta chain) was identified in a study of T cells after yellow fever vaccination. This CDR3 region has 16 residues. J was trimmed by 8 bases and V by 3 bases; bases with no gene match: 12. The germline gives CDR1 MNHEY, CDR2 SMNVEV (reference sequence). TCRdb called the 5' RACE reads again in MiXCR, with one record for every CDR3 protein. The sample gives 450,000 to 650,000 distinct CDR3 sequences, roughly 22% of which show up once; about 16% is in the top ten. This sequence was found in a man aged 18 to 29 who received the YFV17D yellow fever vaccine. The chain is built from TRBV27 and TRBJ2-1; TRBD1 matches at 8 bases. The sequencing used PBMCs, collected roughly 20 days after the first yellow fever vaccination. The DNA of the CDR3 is TGTGCCAGCAGTTTCTACCAAGGACAGGGTGCGGATGAGCAGTTCTTC. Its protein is CASSFYQGQGADEQFF.